This T cell receptor beta chain was identified in a study of blood T cell repertoires in COVID-19. Study summary: Collection of acute and convalescent COVID-19 samples took place in the United States, Italy and Spain. Sources were T cells, B-cell-depleted T cells, or PBMCs; the material itself was cDNA or gDNA.

The CDR3 length is 14 residues. Germline V gene lookup returns CDR1 SGHRS and CDR2 YFSETQ. The V and J ends lost 0 bases and 4 bases, in that order; junction bases with no gene match: 3. Per the authors' pipeline: Nucleated cell number was recorded as an estimate derived from reference gene primer amplification. Assay used: immunoSEQ multiplex PCR; TCRdb lists only in-frame clones, some missing. Clone size and the V and J calls come from that table; the DNA yielded D and trimming. The data show 130,000 to 150,000 clones, 78% seen once. This sequence joins TRBV5-1 and TRBJ1-2, with TRBD1 identical over 7 bases. Sequenced input: peripheral blood. This TCR derives from a woman aged 55-70 years with acute or convalescent COVID-19. CDR3 DNA: TGCGCCAGCAGCTTGGACAGGGGTGCCTATGGCTACACCTTC. Its translation is CASSLDRGAYGYTF.